The 16 T cell receptor beta chains below come from one sample, sequenced in a study of T cells in localized non-small cell lung cancer. Only in-frame clones appear in the TCRdb table, and some are missing; sequencing was by immunoSEQ multiplex PCR. The profile shows about 70,000 clones, 70% to 90% of them singletons. The specimen comprised peripheral blood, sampled before any cancer treatment. These receptors were collected from an older male donor with stage III squamous cell lung carcinoma.

This chain links TRBV6-4 with TRBJ2-3; 7 bases line up with TRBD1. The germline V gene has CDR1 MRHNA and CDR2 SNTAGT. The trim removed 4 bases at V and 1 base at J, leaving 2 bases unmatched. This CDR3 comprises 14 residues. This CDR3 is CASSAQGGTDTQYF. The CDR3 DNA reads as TGTGCCAGCAGTGCTCAGGGGGGCACAGATACGCAGTATTTT.

This chain uses TRBV5-4 with TRBJ2-5; D ambiguous. The CDR3 has 14 amino acids. In germline, CDR1 is SGHNT, CDR2 YYREEE (reference sequence). Trimming cost V 3 bases and J 3 bases, with 12 bases left between them. This CDR3 is CASSSPTRKETQYF. CDR3 DNA sequence: TGTGCCAGCAGCTCCCCAACCCGTAAAGAGACCCAGTACTTC.

The genes are TRBV7-3 and TRBJ2-1; no reliable D call. V was trimmed by 5 bases and J by 1 base, leaving 12 bases between them. CDR1 and CDR2 (germline): SGHTA, FQGTGA. The CDR3 consists of 15 residues. CDR3: CASSPAVNSYNEQFF. The CDR3 coding sequence is TGTGCCAGCAGCCCCGCAGTTAATTCCTACAATGAGCAGTTCTTC.

The chain links TRBV20-1 to TRBJ2-1; perhaps D is TRBD1 or TRBD2 (5 bases each). The length of the CDR3 is 11 residues. Trimming took 6 bases from V and 10 from J, leaving 13 bases between them. The germline V gene has CDR1 DFQATT and CDR2 SNEGSKA (reference sequence). CDR3: CSARARDEQFF. CDR3 bases: TGCAGTGCCCGGGCTCGGGACGAGCAGTTCTTC.

V is TRBV2 and J is TRBJ1-1; D unresolved. CDR3 length: 14 amino acids. Germline-derived CDR1 and CDR2 are SNHLY and FYNNEI. The ends were cut back, 2 bases at V and 3 bases at J, with 10 bases in the middle. DNA of the CDR3: TGTGCCAGCAGTGAACAAAGGTCCGACACTGAAGCTTTCTTT. As protein: CASSEQRSDTEAFF.

This chain joins TRBV10-3 and TRBJ2-7, with 9 bases identical to TRBD1. This CDR3 is 14 amino acids long. Germline V gene lookup returns CDR1 ENHRY and CDR2 SYGVKD. The junction had 6 bases not matched to a gene; V was cut back by 4 bases and J by 5 bases. The CDR3 nucleotides read TGTGCCATCAGTGGGGGGACAGGGTTGAACGAGCAGTACGTC. Translated, it gives CAISGGTGLNEQYV.

This sequence joins TRBV14 and TRBJ2-7, with D perhaps matching TRBD1 or TRBD2 (6 bases each). Per the germline V gene, CDR1 is SGHDN and CDR2 is FVKESK. V was cut by 1 base and J by 3 bases, with 13 bases left in between. The CDR3 is made up of 15 amino acids. The chain's CDR3 is CASSQGLGGHYEQYV. CDR3 nucleotides: TGTGCCAGCAGCCAAGGGTTGGGGGGCCACTACGAGCAGTACGTC.

The chain joins TRBV7-3 to TRBJ2-3; TRBD2 matches 11 bases. Germline CDR1 and CDR2: SGHTA and FQGTGA. After removal of 5 bases from V and 2 bases from J, the junction contained 3 bases not matched to a gene. This CDR3 is 15 amino acids long. The CDR3 DNA reads TGTGCCAGCAGCCCGACTAGCGGGACCACAGATACGCAGTATTTT. It translates to CASSPTSGTTDTQYF.

This chain joins TRBV2 and TRBJ2-7; 10 bases are shared with TRBD1. V lost 6 bases and J lost 1; bases outside the gene matches: 6. This CDR3 is 15 amino acids long. Germline-derived CDR1 and CDR2 are SNHLY and FYNNEI. CDR3 DNA sequence: TGTGCCAGCAGGGGACAGGGGAATGTGTCCTACGAGCAGTACTTC. Protein: CASRGQGNVSYEQYF.

The rearrangement joins TRBV6-4 to TRBJ1-2, with D unclear. From germline, CDR1 is MRHNA and CDR2 SNTAGT. Deletions cut 8 bases from V and 6 bases from J, with 19 bases between. The CDR3 totals 14 residues. CDR3 sequence (DNA): TGTGCCAGCGTGACCATAGAACGGCGGAATGGCTACACCTTC. Its translation: CASVTIERRNGYTF.

V and J are TRBV29-1 and TRBJ1-2; maybe TRBD1 (5 bases). From germline, CDR1 is SQVTM and CDR2 ANQGSEA. V was cut by 7 bases and J by 2 bases, with 14 bases left in between. CDR3 length equals 13 residues. The chain's CDR3 is CSAGEHFNYGYTF. The DNA of the CDR3 is TGCAGCGCGGGGGAACATTTCAACTATGGCTACACCTTC.

The chain is built from TRBV19 and TRBJ1-6; no reliable D call. V gave up 5 bases and J gave up 10 bases, with 18 bases separating them. Germline-derived CDR1 and CDR2 are LNHDA and SQIVND (reference sequence). This CDR3 has 15 amino acids. CDR3 sequence (DNA): TGTGCCAGTAGTCCCCAGAGGGAAGGAAGATCACCCCTCCACTTT. Amino acid sequence: CASSPQREGRSPLHF.

The rearrangement joins TRBV7-3 to TRBJ2-5, with D perhaps TRBD2 (5 bases). Per the germline V gene, CDR1 is SGHTA and CDR2 is FQGTGA. The CDR3 length is 13 residues. V lost 2 bases and J lost 8, with 12 bases in between. The CDR3 region is CASSLAPAGTQYF. The CDR3 DNA is TGTGCCAGCAGCTTAGCCCCGGCGGGTACCCAGTACTTC.

The chain recombines TRBV7-8 with TRBJ2-3; tentative D call: TRBD1 (5 bases). V was cut by 3 bases and J by 0 bases, with 7 bases left in between. The CDR3 loop spans 14 amino acids. From germline, CDR1 is SGHVS and CDR2 FQNEAQ. The CDR3 DNA follows: TGTGCCAGCAGCTTTGACAGCAGCACAGATACGCAGTATTTT. Translation: CASSFDSSTDTQYF. The entire variable domain, with the rest obtained from reference TRBV7-8 and TRBJ2-3, is as follows: GAGVSQSPRYKVAKRGQDVALRCDPISGHVSLFWYQQALGQGPEFLTYFQNEAQLDKSGLPSDRFFAERPEGSVSTLKIQRTQQEDSAVYLCASSFDSSTDTQYFGPGTRLTVL.

The J gene is TRBJ2-3, the V gene TRBV7-2, with D possibly being TRBD2 (6 bases). The CDR3 spans 14 residues. The V end lost 0 bases, the J end lost 3 bases, and 7 bases lay between the germline ends. Germline CDR1 SGHTA, CDR2 FQGNSA. CDR3 residues: CASSLAGRTDTQYF. The CDR3, as DNA: TGTGCCAGCAGCTTAGCTGGGAGGACAGATACGCAGTATTTT.

The J gene is TRBJ2-2, the V gene TRBV19, with 12 bases matching TRBD1. The CDR3 has 17 residues. CDR1 and CDR2 (germline): LNHDA, SQIVND (reference sequence). The trim removed 3 bases at V and 6 bases at J, leaving 8 bases unmatched. The CDR3 DNA sequence: TGTGCCAGTAGTATTATGGGACAGGGGGCAGGCTCCGGGGAGCTGTTTTTT. Translated: CASSIMGQGAGSGELFF.